This TCR beta chain came from a study of T cells after yellow fever vaccination. About this clonotype: What it recognizes is unknown.

General study points: Some clonotypes were seen in both the CD4 and the CD8 compartments. These made up a small share and likely arose from convergent recombination. Re-detected after boosting: most primary clones, more than 95% of CD4 and less than 90% of CD8. Sorted repertoires could include abundant contaminating clonotypes from bulk cells.

Deletions cut 1 base from V and 3 bases from J, with 18 bases between. This CDR3 spans 17 amino acids. The authors made TCR cDNA by 5'RACE template switching, adding a universal primer site and UMIs. TCRdb fed the 5' RACE reads into MiXCR, producing one record per CDR3 protein. Of some 350,000 distinct CDR3 sequences listed, 11% are singletons. Source: PBMCs, taken on the day of the first yellow fever vaccination. This TCR was sampled from a man aged 18 to 30 who received the YFV17D yellow fever vaccine. The chain joins TRBV12-3 or TRBV12-4 to TRBJ1-1; weak D call: TRBD1 (6 bases). In DNA, the CDR3 is TGTGCCAGCAGTTTAGTCGGCAGGGGCAGTGGGGACACTGAAGCTTTCTTT. Protein: CASSLVGRGSGDTEAFF.